The 18 T cell receptor beta chains reported below all come from one sample, sequenced in a study of T cell repertoires in cytomegalovirus infection. One entry per CDR3 protein results from TCRdb running MiXCR on the reads. The sample lists fewer than 350,000 distinct CDR3 sequences; 25% to 35% were seen once. Their specific antigens are unknown. The sequenced sample was cultured PBMCs, obtained from culture after CMV antigen stimulation. The receptors come from a human donor in good health (CMV status not recorded). Some clones in this sample may be carry-over from other donors' samples.

This chain uses TRBV29-1 with TRBJ1-4; D is ambiguous. CDR3 length: 15 amino acids. Germline loops: CDR1 SQVTM, CDR2 ANQGSEA. V was clipped by 6 bases and J by 0 bases, with 14 bases between them. DNA for the CDR3: TGCAGCGTACTCTCTGACACTGCAACTAATGAAAAACTGTTTTTT. The encoded protein is CSVLSDTATNEKLFF.

The V and J genes are TRBV7-8 and TRBJ1-1, with D unclear. CDR1 and CDR2 from the germline V gene are SGHVS and FQNEAQ. This CDR3 has 14 residues. Trimming pared 1 base from V and 0 bases from J, leaving 6 bases between. The CDR3 DNA is TGTGCCAGCAGCTTAGAAGCGATGAACACTGAAGCTTTCTTT. Its protein product is CASSLEAMNTEAFF.

The genes are TRBV7-2 and TRBJ2-1; 14 bases line up with TRBD2. Germline assignment: CDR1 SGHTA and CDR2 FQGNSA. The V and J ends lost 5 bases and 8 bases, in that order; junction bases with no gene match: 20. The CDR3 covers 20 residues. The CDR3 bases are TGTGCCAGCAGCCGAGGGACTAGCGGGGGAGCGATATTGATTAGGCATGAGCAGTTCTTC. Its translation: CASSRGTSGGAILIRHEQFF.

The chain is built from TRBV10-3 and TRBJ1-4, with D possibly TRBD1 on 6 matching bases. This CDR3 has 14 amino acids. Germline V gene data show CDR1 as ENHRY and CDR2 as SYGVKD. V was cut by 2 bases and J by 8 bases, with 12 bases left in between. The CDR3 DNA reads TGTGCCATCAGTGAGAAGAGAGGGGGAGAAAAACTGTTTTTT. Translated, it gives CAISEKRGGEKLFF.

For the CDR3, the DNA is TGTGCCAGCAGCTTACGGACAGCTGAAGCTTTCTTT. Translation gives CASSLRTAEAFF. The chain joins TRBV7-2 to TRBJ1-1, with D perhaps TRBD1 (6 bases). The V end lost 2 bases, the J end lost 6 bases, and 7 bases lay between the germline ends. Germline V gene sequence: CDR1 SGHTA, CDR2 FQGNSA. There are 12 residues in the CDR3.

This clonotype was picked up a small number of times. The CDR3 loop reads CASSPSGTANYQETQYF. In DNA form, the CDR3 reads TGTGCCAGTAGTCCCTCAGGGACAGCAAACTACCAAGAGACCCAGTACTTC. V is TRBV19 and J is TRBJ2-5; 7 bases are shared with TRBD1. Per germline, CDR1 LNHDA and CDR2 SQIVND (reference sequence). The trim removed 5 bases at V and 0 bases at J, leaving 12 bases unmatched. CDR3 length: 17 residues.

The V gene is TRBV24-1, the J gene TRBJ2-5, with a tentative D call TRBD1 (5 bases). Germline V gives CDR1 KGHDR, CDR2 SFDVKD. This CDR3 region has 17 residues. V lost 4 bases to trimming and J lost 4 bases, with 21 bases between them. This CDR3 reads CATSDPGGRGRGETQYF. The CDR3 DNA sequence: TGTGCCACCAGTGACCCCGGTGGAAGGGGCCGCGGAGAGACCCAGTACTTC.

The V and J genes are TRBV28 and TRBJ1-5; no reliable D call. The CDR3 runs to 12 residues. Germline-derived CDR1 and CDR2 are MDHEN and SYDVKM. V was cut by 4 bases and J by 7 bases, with 8 bases left in between. CDR3 sequence: CASSSTEQPQHF. The CDR3 bases are TGTGCCAGCAGTTCTACGGAGCAGCCCCAGCATTTT.

This clonotype was observed a handful of times. V gene TRBV7-2 combines with J gene TRBJ1-2; 8 bases match TRBD1. J gave up 8 bases and V 5 bases, and 7 bases lay outside the gene matches. This CDR3 has 13 residues. Per germline, CDR1 SGHTA and CDR2 FQGNSA. CDR3 sequence reads: CASSQDRVGGYTF. As DNA, the CDR3 is TGTGCCAGCAGCCAGGACAGGGTTGGCGGCTACACCTTC.

This clonotype has a count of ten or more. The J gene is TRBJ2-5, the V gene TRBV7-6, with TRBD1 identical over 10 bases. Germline CDR1 is SGHVS and CDR2 is FNYEAQ. The CDR3 has 15 residues. Trimming removed 0 bases from V and 2 bases from J; junction bases left unmatched: 0. The CDR3 nucleotides are TGTGCCAGCAGCTTAGCGGGACAGGGGCAAGAGACCCAGTACTTC. This translates into CASSLAGQGQETQYF.

CDR3 loop: CASSSLSQPNSPLHF. The CDR3 DNA reads as TGTGCCAGCAGTTCCCTTTCGCAGCCAAATTCACCCCTCCACTTT. This chain links TRBV12-3 or TRBV12-4 with TRBJ1-6, with D unresolved. This CDR3 is built from 15 residues. Deletions cut 4 bases from V and 7 bases from J, with 14 bases between.

CDR3 sequence reads: CASRPDRVVTGELFF. Written as DNA, the CDR3 is TGTGCCAGCAGGCCGGACAGGGTGGTTACCGGGGAGCTGTTTTTT. The chain uses TRBV12-3 or TRBV12-4 and TRBJ2-2, with 8 bases aligning to TRBD1. This CDR3 contains 15 residues. V lost 6 bases, J lost 5 bases, and 8 bases stayed unmatched.

This clonotype was observed a handful of times. This chain links TRBV28 with TRBJ1-5; D uncertain. The CDR3 covers 12 residues. V was cut by 7 bases and J by 6 bases, with 10 bases left in between. The germline V gene has CDR1 MDHEN and CDR2 SYDVKM. The CDR3 spells CASTPTGQPQHF. For the CDR3, the DNA is TGTGCCAGCACCCCTACTGGTCAGCCCCAGCATTTT.

The genes are TRBV6-5 and TRBJ2-7; unclear D gene. This CDR3 is built from 13 residues. CDR1 and CDR2 from the germline V gene are MNHEY and SVGAGI. V was clipped by 2 bases and J by 5 bases, with 10 bases between them. The CDR3 loop is CASSYAGSDEQYF. CDR3 sequence (DNA): TGTGCCAGCAGTTACGCTGGGTCCGACGAGCAGTACTTC.

This chain uses TRBV7-2 with TRBJ2-5, with 8 nucleotides matching TRBD1. The CDR3 is 15 residues long. With 2 bases clipped from V and 5 bases from J, the junction kept 7 bases outside the gene matches. Germline assignment: CDR1 SGHTA and CDR2 FQGNSA. The CDR3 DNA follows: TGTGCCAGCAGCTTAAGCGGACAGGGAGAGGAGACCCAGTACTTC. Its protein product is CASSLSGQGEETQYF.

This sequence joins TRBV20-1 and TRBJ2-1; 10 bases line up with TRBD2. CDR1 DFQATT and CDR2 SNEGSKA come from the germline V gene (reference sequence). V was clipped by 2 bases and J by 8 bases; unmatched bases: 9. CDR3 length equals 15 residues. The chain's CDR3 is CSARRTSGGQDEQFF. The CDR3 bases are TGCAGTGCTAGAAGGACTAGCGGAGGGCAAGATGAGCAGTTCTTC.

The chain couples TRBV5-4 to TRBJ1-2; 8 bases match TRBD1. The trim removed 4 bases at V and 2 bases at J, leaving 10 bases unmatched. CDR1 and CDR2 from the germline V gene are SGHNT and YYREEE (reference sequence). The CDR3 totals 16 residues. In DNA, the CDR3 is TGTGCCAGCAGCGAGACCGGGACAGGACGAAACTATGGCTACACCTTC. This translates into CASSETGTGRNYGYTF.

There are a few counts of this clonotype. The CDR3 DNA follows: TGTGCCAGCAGCCCTTTTGTGACCGGCGAAGCTTTCTTT. This codes for CASSPFVTGEAFF. The genes are TRBV11-2 and TRBJ1-1; D remains ambiguous. CDR3 length: 13 amino acids. Germline loops: CDR1 SGHAT, CDR2 FQNNGV. V lost 5 bases and J 8 bases, leaving 15 bases between the germline ends. The complete variable domain, with remaining parts taken from reference TRBV11-2 and TRBJ1-1, reads EAGVAQSPRYKIIEKRQSVAFWCNPISGHATLYWYQQILGQGPKLLIQFQNNGVVDDSQLPKDRFSAERLKGVDSTLKIQPAKLEDSAVYLCASSPFVTGEAFFGQGTRLTVV.